Listed below are T cell receptor beta chains from one sample, sequenced in a study of metastatic and nonmetastatic thyroid tumors. TCRdb reanalyzed the PCR reads with MiXCR. The data show about 6,400 clones, approximately 16% seen once. The source material was tumor tissue. All receptors derive from a male donor with papillary thyroid cancer or a benign thyroid nodule (not recorded which). Some clones in this sample may be carry-over from other donors' samples. CDR3s include the opening cysteine and the closing phenylalanine or tryptophan. The order of the fields is V gene, J gene, D gene, clone size, CDR3 DNA, CDR3 protein. A D gene is named only where the DNA matches it firmly. Rows may omit the clone size; those that give it use once, few, many or a size class.

TRBV30	TRBJ1-3	-	many	TGTGCCTGGACGAACTCTGGAAACACCATATATTTT	CAWTNSGNTIYF
TRBV2	TRBJ2-7	TRBD2	few	TGTGCCAGCAGTACCCTCCGGGAGGGGTCCTACGAGCAGTACTTC	CASSTLREGSYEQYF
TRBV10-3	TRBJ1-5	-	many	TGTGCCATCAGTGATAGCAGGGGTGGCAATCAGCCCCAGCATTTT	CAISDSRGGNQPQHF
TRBV10-3	TRBJ1-5	-	medium-sized	TGTGCCATCAGTCTGGATAGCAATCAGCCCCAGCATTTT	CAISLDSNQPQHF
TRBV18	TRBJ1-1	-	-	TGTGCCAGCTCACCAACCACGCAGGGGTACACTGAAGCTTTCTTT	CASSPTTQGYTEAFF
TRBV20-1	TRBJ2-7	-	-	TGCAGTGCCCCCCGGGGGTCCCCCTACGAGCAGTACTTC	CSAPRGSPYEQYF
TRBV6-1	TRBJ2-2	-	-	TGTGCCAGCAAGGGGAGACAGGTGGGGGACGGGGAGCTGTTTTTT	CASKGRQVGDGELFF
TRBV4-2	TRBJ2-7	TRBD2	many	TGTGCCAGCAGCCAAGAGCTAGCGGGAGTCTACGAGCAGTACTTC	CASSQELAGVYEQYF
TRBV7-2	TRBJ1-1	-	medium-sized	TGTGCCAGCAGCCCCCAAGTGAACACTGAAGCTTTCTTT	CASSPQVNTEAFF
TRBV7-9	TRBJ2-2	-	many	TGTGCCAGCAGCTTAGGCTGGGCCCGCACCGGGGAGCTGTTTTTT	CASSLGWARTGELFF
TRBV7-6	TRBJ2-3	TRBD1	many	TGTGCCAGCAGCCCGACAGGGAACACGCAGTATTTT	CASSPTGNTQYF
TRBV11-2	TRBJ2-2	TRBD1	-	TGTGCCAGCAGCTTAGGCCAGGGGGCCGGGGAGCTGTTTTTT	CASSLGQGAGELFF
TRBV6-4	TRBJ2-2	-	medium-sized	TGTGCCAGCAGTGACTCGGAGGCTGGGGCCCACACCGGGGAGCTGTTTTTT	CASSDSEAGAHTGELFF
TRBV12-3/TRBV12-4	TRBJ1-2	TRBD1	medium-sized	TGTGCCAGCAGTTTAGGACAGGGTTATGGCTACACCTTC	CASSLGQGYGYTF
TRBV6-1	TRBJ1-1	-	few	TGTGCCAGCAGTCCTACAGGGCTGGGCACTGAAGCTTTCTTT	CASSPTGLGTEAFF
TRBV11-2	TRBJ2-2	-	-	TGTGCCAGCAGCTTATACTCGAACACCGGGGAGCTGTTTTTT	CASSLYSNTGELFF
TRBV5-1	TRBJ2-5	-	medium-sized	TGCGCCAGCAGCTTGGGGGCCCCGAGGGAGACCCAGTACTTC	CASSLGAPRETQYF
TRBV11-2	TRBJ2-7	-	-	TGTGCCAGCAGCTTAACCAGGGACTACGAGCAGTACTTC	CASSLTRDYEQYF
TRBV11-2	TRBJ2-7	TRBD2	many	TGTGCCAGCAGCTACGACTTAGCGGGGGGGCGGGAGCAGTACTTC	CASSYDLAGGREQYF
TRBV6-2/TRBV6-3	TRBJ2-5	TRBD2	few	TGTGCCAGCAGTCCGGGAGGGCTAGCGGGGAGAGAGACCCAGTACTTC	CASSPGGLAGRETQYF
TRBV9	TRBJ2-7	TRBD1	many	TGTGCCAGCAGCGTAGGACAGGGTGAGTCCTACGAGCAGTACTTC	CASSVGQGESYEQYF
TRBV6-4	TRBJ1-6	-	medium-sized	TGTGCCAGCAGTGACTTGAATTCACCCCTCCACTTT	CASSDLNSPLHF
TRBV11-2	TRBJ2-3	TRBD2	once	TGTGCCAGCAGCTTAGATGTGGGACTAGCGGGATTAGGCACAGATACGCAGTATTTT	CASSLDVGLAGLGTDTQYF
TRBV12-3/TRBV12-4	TRBJ2-2	TRBD1	few	TGTGCCAGCAGTTCGACAGGGACGAGCACCGGGGAGCTGTTTTTT	CASSSTGTSTGELFF
TRBV14	TRBJ2-1	-	many	TGTGCCAGCAGCCCTCTCAGCGGGCGGGGCTACAATGAGCAGTTCTTC	CASSPLSGRGYNEQFF
TRBV27	TRBJ2-1	TRBD2	medium-sized	TGTGCCAGCACCCCCCGACTAGCGGGGTCCTCAAGCTCCTACAATGAGCAGTTCTTC	CASTPRLAGSSSSYNEQFF
TRBV24-1	TRBJ2-5	-	-	TGTGCCACCAGTGTGGTTCGTGGCGGAGACCAAGAGACCCAGTACTTC	CATSVVRGGDQETQYF
TRBV27	TRBJ2-3	-	medium-sized	TGTGCCAGCAGTTTAGGAGGGGTTTATGCAGATACGCAGTATTTT	CASSLGGVYADTQYF
TRBV2	TRBJ2-3	-	medium-sized	TGTGCCAGCAGTGACCGTGTTGCCACAGATACGCAGTATTTT	CASSDRVATDTQYF
TRBV5-1	TRBJ2-5	TRBD1	medium-sized	TGCGCCAGCAGCGGAGGGACAGGTGGTTACCAAGAGACCCAGTACTTC	CASSGGTGGYQETQYF
TRBV6-1	TRBJ1-6	-	large	TGTGCCAGCAGCGCGGGGCCCTATAATTCACCCCTCCACTTT	CASSAGPYNSPLHF
TRBV15	TRBJ2-7	-	medium-sized	TGTGCCACCAGCAGAGCCGGGTTTCAGCAGCAGTACTTC	CATSRAGFQQQYF
TRBV6-4	TRBJ1-4	-	-	TGTGCCAGCAGAAAAACAGCAGAAAAACTGTTTTTT	CASRKTAEKLFF
TRBV10-2	TRBJ2-7	-	medium-sized	TGCGCCAGCAGTGAGTCGATCCCGGAGTCCGTCCTGGGAAGTCAGGACTTC	CASSESIPESVLGSQDF
TRBV11-2	TRBJ2-2	-	-	TGTGCCAGCAGCTTAGGGATCGGTCGGACAGCCCTCTTCACCGGGGAGCTGTTTTTT	CASSLGIGRTALFTGELFF
TRBV7-2	TRBJ2-2	-	many	TGTGCCAGCAGCTTAGTTTCGGGAAGTGGCTCCGGGGAGCTGTTTTTT	CASSLVSGSGSGELFF